This T cell receptor beta chain comes out of a study of B cell selection in AIRE deficiency. Whole-study findings and limits: Patient Tconv cells held 25% to 35% of Treg sequences shared by healthy donors. Shorter CDR3s marked shared Treg sequences, biased toward few non-templated insertions.

Trimming took off 0 bases at V and 5 bases at J, with 14 bases between the two ends. Germline V gene data show CDR1 as SGDLS and CDR2 as YYNGEE. The length of the CDR3 is 15 residues. Only in-frame clones appear in the TCRdb table, and some are missing; sequencing was by immunoSEQ multiplex PCR. The table lists tens of thousands of clones, just under 97% of them singletons, with roughly 0.2% in the top ten. The sorted conventional CD4 T cells were gated as CD4+CD127+. With regard to this clone: No antigen is known for it.

This clonotype originated in a human donor with AIRE deficiency. Sequenced: conventional CD4+ T cells sorted from PBMCs. The rearrangement links TRBV9 to TRBJ2-5; tentatively, D is TRBD1 or TRBD2 (6 bases each). In DNA form, the CDR3 reads TGTGCCAGCAGCGTAGCTCCGGGGGCGCGGGAGACCCAGTACTTC. This translates into CASSVAPGARETQYF.